The following is a T cell receptor (beta chain) sequence with its context. Antigen unknown. This sample is drawn from a study of CD4 T cells in relation to SARS-CoV-2 and coronaviruses. Study as a whole: Convalescent patients were 8 males and a few females; two were Hispanic. Whole-study findings and limits: Crossreactive clones expanded significantly less to SARS-CoV-2 than monoreactive clones.

Sequenced by immunoSEQ multiplex PCR; TCRdb stores in-frame clones only, minus some. This sample carries fewer than 14,000 clones, about 89% of them seen once, and the ten largest clones take around 2.2%. This CDR3 contains 16 residues. CDR1 is SGHAT, CDR2 FQNNGV, per germline. V gave up 5 bases and J gave up 4 bases; unmatched junction bases: 9. Naive and memory CD4+ T cells came from enriched cryopreserved PBMCs. This TCR came from an adult with COVID-19. Sample: naive CD4+ T cells from PBMCs. Subset meaning: naive CD4+ T cells isolated by negative enrichment. V usage is TRBV11-2 and J usage is TRBJ2-2, with 8 bases matching TRBD2. CDR3 coding DNA: TGTGCCAGCAGCCCGGGGGGGGGAGGGGTCACCGGGGAGCTGTTTTTT. Amino acid sequence: CASSPGGGGVTGELFF.